This TCR beta chain came from a study of blood T cell repertoires in COVID-19. In the study overall: Acute and convalescent COVID-19 samples came from the United States, Italy and Spain. Sources were T cells, B-cell-depleted T cells, or PBMCs; the material itself was cDNA or gDNA.

The ends were cut back, 3 bases at V and 0 bases at J, with 12 bases in the middle. Germline CDR1 reads MNHEY; CDR2 reads SMNVEV (reference sequence). The CDR3 sequence is 16 residues long. This clone was observed a handful of times. Per the original data handling: Cell counts per sample came from amplifying reference gene primers. Profiling relied on immunoSEQ multiplex PCR, and the TCRdb table lists in-frame clones only, not all of them. The V and J calls and clone size come from that table; D and trimming were worked out from the DNA. Altogether more than 95,000 clones are present, 85% to 90% being singletons, with the ten largest covering approximately 3.7%.

The chain recombines TRBV27 with TRBJ1-5, with a weak D call TRBD1 (5 bases). What was sequenced was peripheral blood. This TCR came from a human donor in a cohort sampled during active COVID-19. This chain's CDR3 is CASSFPRVGSNQPQHF. The CDR3 DNA is TGTGCCAGCAGTTTTCCCAGGGTGGGTAGCAATCAGCCCCAGCATTTT.